The 3 T cell receptor beta chains listed next were all sequenced from one sample in a study of blood T cell repertoires in COVID-19. Produced via immunoSEQ multiplex PCR; TCRdb's table is partial and in-frame only. The table lists 11,000 to 15,000 clones, approximately 90% of them singletons. The sample taken for sequencing was peripheral blood. The origin of the receptors is a human donor in a cohort sampled during active COVID-19.

This chain uses TRBV30 with TRBJ2-2; TRBD1 agrees at 7 bases. This CDR3 is built from 13 residues. CDR1 is GTSNPN, CDR2 SVGIG, per germline (reference sequence). J was trimmed by 12 bases and V by 5 bases; bases with no gene match: 12. The CDR3 here is CAWGSQGKGKLFF. The CDR3 DNA follows: TGTGCCTGGGGTTCACAGGGGAAGGGGAAGCTGTTTTTT.

The CDR3 DNA sequence: TGCGCCAGCAGGACAGTGACGAACACTGAAGCTTTCTTT. Translation gives CASRTVTNTEAFF. The V and J genes are TRBV5-1 and TRBJ1-1; tentative D call: TRBD1 (5 bases). The germline CDR1 and CDR2 sequences are SGHRS and YFSETQ. This CDR3 spans 13 amino acids. V was clipped by 5 bases and J by 1 base, with 9 bases between them.

V gene TRBV5-1 combines with J gene TRBJ1-5, with 9 bases matching TRBD1. The J segment lost 5 bases and the V segment lost 4 bases, leaving 7 bases of the junction unmatched. This CDR3 has 15 residues. CDR1 and CDR2 (germline): SGHRS, YFSETQ. CDR3 sequence: CASSPGTGLHQPQHF. DNA for the CDR3: TGCGCCAGCAGCCCCGGGACAGGGTTACATCAGCCCCAGCATTTT.